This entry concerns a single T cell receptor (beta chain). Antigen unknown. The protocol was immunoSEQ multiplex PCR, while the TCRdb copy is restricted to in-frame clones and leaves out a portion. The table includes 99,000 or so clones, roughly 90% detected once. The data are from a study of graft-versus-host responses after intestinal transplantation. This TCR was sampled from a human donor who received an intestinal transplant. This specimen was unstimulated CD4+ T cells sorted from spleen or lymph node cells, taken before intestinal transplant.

CDR3 amino acids: CASSPRQGPGVAFF. Here the CDR3 DNA reads TGTGCCAGCAGCCCGCGACAGGGGCCTGGGGTAGCTTTCTTT. J is TRBJ1-1 and V is TRBV5-4; 8 bases are a match to TRBD1. Germline V gives CDR1 SGHNT, CDR2 YYREEE (reference sequence). The CDR3 spans 14 residues. Trimming took 4 bases from V and 10 from J; bases not matched to a gene: 12. Using reference TRBV5-4 and TRBJ1-1 for the parts outside the CDR3, the full variable domain is ETGVTQSPTHLIKTRGQQVTLRCSSQSGHNTVSWYQQALGQGPQFIFQYYREEENGRGNFPPRFSGLQFPNYSSELNVNALELDDSALYLCASSPRQGPGVAFFGQGTRLTVV.